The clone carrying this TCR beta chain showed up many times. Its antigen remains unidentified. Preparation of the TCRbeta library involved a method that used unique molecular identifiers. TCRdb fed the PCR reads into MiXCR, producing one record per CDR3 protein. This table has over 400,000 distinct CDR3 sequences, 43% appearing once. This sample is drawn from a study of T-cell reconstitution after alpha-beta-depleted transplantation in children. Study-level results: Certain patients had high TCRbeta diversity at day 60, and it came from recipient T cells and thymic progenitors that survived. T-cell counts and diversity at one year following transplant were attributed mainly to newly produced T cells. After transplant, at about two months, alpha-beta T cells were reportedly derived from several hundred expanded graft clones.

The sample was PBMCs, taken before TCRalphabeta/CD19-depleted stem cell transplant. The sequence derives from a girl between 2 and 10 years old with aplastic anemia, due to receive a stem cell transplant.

As DNA, the CDR3 is TGCGCCAGCAGCCCCTACCCGACAGGTAGTTATGGCTACACCTTC. Translated: CASSPYPTGSYGYTF. The J gene is TRBJ1-2, the V gene TRBV5-1; TRBD1 is a possible D gene (6 bases). The CDR3 runs 15 residues. The germline gives CDR1 SGHRS, CDR2 YFSETQ. V was cut by 4 bases and J by 5 bases, with 18 bases left in between.